Listed below are T cell receptor beta chains from one sample, sequenced in a study of Graves' ophthalmopathy and Graves' hyperthyroidism. TCRdb recomputed calls from the multiplex PCR reads with MiXCR, one row per CDR3 protein. The profile covers nearly 400,000 distinct CDR3 sequences, with about 17% appearing a single time and more than 1.5% taken by the ten largest. Sequenced: peripheral blood. These receptors were taken from a woman aged 18 to 35 with Graves' ophthalmopathy. Both conserved end residues are part of each CDR3. The order of the fields is J gene, D gene, V gene, clone size, CDR3 DNA, CDR3 protein. D genes are given only for firm matches. Size values are once, few and many counts, or a class for expanded clones, and some rows have none.

>TRBJ2-5|NA|TRBV6-5|NA
TGTGCCAGCAGTTACTCTCGGCGGGACGGGCAAGAGACCCAGTACTTC
CASSYSRRDGQETQYF
>TRBJ2-6|NA|TRBV29-1|many
TGCAGCGTCAGTGGGGGGCCCGATGGGGCCAACGTCCTGACTTTC
CSVSGGPDGANVLTF
>TRBJ1-5|TRBD1|TRBV12-3/TRBV12-4|many
TGCGCCAGCAGCTTGGGACAGGGCAATCAGCCCCAGCATTTT
CASSLGQGNQPQHF
>TRBJ1-1|NA|TRBV28|NA
TGTGCCAGCAGTCCCCACGCCAGGGGCACTGAAGCTTTCTTT
CASSPHARGTEAFF
>TRBJ2-5|TRBD1|TRBV20-1|many
TGCAGTGCTAGGCTACAGGGGGCCCTAGAGACCCAGTACTTC
CSARLQGALETQYF
>TRBJ1-1|NA|TRBV2|many
TGTGCCAGCAGTTATCGAGGGGGGGGTGGCACTGAAGCTTTCTTT
CASSYRGGGGTEAFF
>TRBJ2-7|TRBD2|TRBV28|many
TGTGCCAGCACCCAGGGGACTAGTATCTACGAGCAGTACTTC
CASTQGTSIYEQYF
>TRBJ2-7|TRBD2|TRBV11-2|few
TGTGCCAGCAGCTTAGACCCTAGCGGGATCTACGAGCAGTACTTC
CASSLDPSGIYEQYF
>TRBJ2-1|TRBD1|TRBV19|many
TGTGCCAGTAGTATCCTCGGGACAGTAGGCGAGCAGTTCTTC
CASSILGTVGEQFF
>TRBJ2-7|TRBD2|TRBV11-2|many
TGTGCCAGCAGCTTACCGAGCGGGAGACCCCTCGAGCAGTACTTC
CASSLPSGRPLEQYF
>TRBJ2-7|TRBD1|TRBV7-2|many
TGTGCCAGCAGCCGACCGGGACAGGGGGCCTACGAGCAGTACTTC
CASSRPGQGAYEQYF
>TRBJ2-7|TRBD1|TRBV7-2|NA
TGTGCCAGCAGCTTAGTGGGGACAGGGGTTTTCGAGCAGTACTTC
CASSLVGTGVFEQYF
>TRBJ1-2|NA|TRBV25-1|NA
TGTGCCAGCAGTGAAGACACCCAATGGTATGGCTACACCTTC
CASSEDTQWYGYTF
>TRBJ2-7|NA|TRBV6-1|many
TGTGCCAGCGGCAGGGACGAGCAGTACTTC
CASGRDEQYF
>TRBJ1-1|TRBD1|TRBV19|many
TGTGCCAGTAGTGTAGCCGGGCAGGGGGGTATCACTGAAGCTTTCTTT
CASSVAGQGGITEAFF
>TRBJ2-7|TRBD1|TRBV29-1|many
TGCAGCGTTGACGGGCAGGGGGTCTACGAGCAGTACTTC
CSVDGQGVYEQYF
>TRBJ1-1|NA|TRBV29-1|many
TGCAGCGTTGACCCGGGGGGGCTCACTGAAGCTTTCTTT
CSVDPGGLTEAFF
>TRBJ1-5|TRBD1|TRBV24-1|many
TGTGCCACCAGTGATTTGGGACAGGGAAATCAGCCCCAGCATTTT
CATSDLGQGNQPQHF
>TRBJ2-5|TRBD1|TRBV20-1|many
TGCAGTGCTAGGCACACACAGGGGCGCTCGGAGACCCAGTACTTC
CSARHTQGRSETQYF
>TRBJ1-2|NA|TRBV9|once
TGTGCCAGCAGCATCCAGGGCCACCCTAATGGCTACACCTTC
CASSIQGHPNGYTF
>TRBJ2-7|TRBD1|TRBV12-3/TRBV12-4|many
TGTGCCAGCAGAAGCGGACAGGGGGCTAACTACGAGCAGTACTTC
CASRSGQGANYEQYF
>TRBJ1-6|NA|TRBV20-1|once
TGCAGTGCTAGGTTCGAATATAATTCACCCCTCCACTTT
CSARFEYNSPLHF
>TRBJ2-2|NA|TRBV6-2/TRBV6-3|many
TGTGCCAGCAATGAGTTGACCGGGGAGCTGTTTTTT
CASNELTGELFF
>TRBJ2-7|TRBD1|TRBV6-2/TRBV6-3|NA
TGTGCCAGCAGCCTCAGGGGGTCCTCCTACGAGCAGCACTTC
CASSLRGSSYEQHF
>TRBJ2-7|NA|TRBV6-5|few
TGTGCCAGCAGTTACAGACCCGGCTTCACCTACGAGCAGTACTTC
CASSYRPGFTYEQYF
>TRBJ1-2|TRBD1|TRBV5-1|NA
TGCGCCAGCAGCAGGGGGACAGGGGCAAGTTCTGGCGGCTACACCTTC
CASSRGTGASSGGYTF
>TRBJ1-1|NA|TRBV7-2|NA
TGTGCCAGCAGTAAAGCTAGTCTTGTCGCTGAAGCTTTCTTT
CASSKASLVAEAFF
>TRBJ1-2|NA|TRBV24-1|NA
TGTGCCACCAGTGAGGGTCCCATGCGGGGCTACACCTTC
CATSEGPMRGYTF
>TRBJ1-6|TRBD1|TRBV6-5|many
TGTGCCAGCAGTCCCGGGACAGGGGGAGTAGTGGTTGTGTCACCCCTCCACTTT
CASSPGTGGVVVVSPLHF
>TRBJ1-1|NA|TRBV6-6|many
TGTGCCAGCAGTTCGGGGGGGACGGACTTTATCGTGTCCTTTATGAACACTGAAGCTTTCTTT
CASSSGGTDFIVSFMNTEAFF
>TRBJ1-1|TRBD1|TRBV11-2|many
TGTGCCAGCAGCTTAAGGGGGCTGACTGAAGCTTTCTTT
CASSLRGLTEAFF
>TRBJ2-4|NA|TRBV6-1|many
TGTGCCAGCAGAGTCCCTGGGGGGAACATTCAGTACTTC
CASRVPGGNIQYF
>TRBJ2-7|NA|TRBV28|once
TGTGCCACCTCGGGGGAGCAGTACTTC
CATSGEQYF
>TRBJ1-1|TRBD1|TRBV6-1|many
TGTGCCAGCAGGACAGGGGTGAACACTGAAGCTTTCTTT
CASRTGVNTEAFF
>TRBJ2-5|TRBD2|TRBV11-2|many
TGTGCCAGCAGCTTAATAGCGGGGGGCTCTGAAGAGACCCAGTACTTC
CASSLIAGGSEETQYF
>TRBJ2-2|TRBD1|TRBV20-1|NA
TGCAGTGCTAGAGATCCCTTGGGTGGGGGACAGGGTCCCGGGGAGCTGTTTTTT
CSARDPLGGGQGPGELFF
>TRBJ2-5|TRBD2|TRBV20-1|many
TGCAGCATAGCAATTAAGGGGACTAGCCGGGAGACCCAGTACTTC
CSIAIKGTSRETQYF
>TRBJ2-2|NA|TRBV6-5|many
TGTGCCAGCAGTTACACGCGGGGATTCACCGGGGAGCTGTTTTTT
CASSYTRGFTGELFF
>TRBJ1-1|NA|TRBV12-3/TRBV12-4|many
TGTGCCAGCAGTTTATGGGGGTCTGAAGCTTTCTTT
CASSLWGSEAFF